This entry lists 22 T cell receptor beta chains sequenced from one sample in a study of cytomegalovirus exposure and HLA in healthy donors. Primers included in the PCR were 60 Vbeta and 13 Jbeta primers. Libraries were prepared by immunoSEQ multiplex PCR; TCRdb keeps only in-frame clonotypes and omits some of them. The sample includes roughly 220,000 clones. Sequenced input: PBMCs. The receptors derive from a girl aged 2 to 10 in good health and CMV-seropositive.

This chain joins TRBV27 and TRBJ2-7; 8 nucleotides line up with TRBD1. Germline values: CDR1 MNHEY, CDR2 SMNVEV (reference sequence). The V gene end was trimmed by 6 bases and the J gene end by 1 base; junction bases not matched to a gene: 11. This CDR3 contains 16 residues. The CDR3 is CASSLKGQATSYEQYF. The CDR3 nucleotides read TGTGCCAGCAGCCTCAAGGGACAGGCGACATCCTACGAGCAGTACTTC.

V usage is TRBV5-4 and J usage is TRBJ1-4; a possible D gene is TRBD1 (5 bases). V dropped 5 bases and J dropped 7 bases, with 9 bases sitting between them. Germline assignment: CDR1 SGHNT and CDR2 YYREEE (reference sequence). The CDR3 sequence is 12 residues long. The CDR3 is CASSAGGEKLFF. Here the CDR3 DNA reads TGTGCCAGCAGTGCGGGGGGTGAAAAACTGTTTTTT.

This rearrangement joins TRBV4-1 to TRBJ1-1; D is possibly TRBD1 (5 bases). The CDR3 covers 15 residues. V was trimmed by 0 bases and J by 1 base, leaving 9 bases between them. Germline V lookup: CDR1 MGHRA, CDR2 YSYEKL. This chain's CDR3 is CASSQDEGANTEAFF. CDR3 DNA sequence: TGCGCCAGCAGCCAAGATGAAGGGGCGAACACTGAAGCTTTCTTT.

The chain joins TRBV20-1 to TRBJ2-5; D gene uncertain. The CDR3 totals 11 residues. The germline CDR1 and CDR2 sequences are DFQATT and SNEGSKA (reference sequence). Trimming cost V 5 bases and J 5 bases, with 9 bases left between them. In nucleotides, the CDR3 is TGCAGTGCTCCCCAACAGGAGACCCAGTACTTC. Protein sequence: CSAPQQETQYF.

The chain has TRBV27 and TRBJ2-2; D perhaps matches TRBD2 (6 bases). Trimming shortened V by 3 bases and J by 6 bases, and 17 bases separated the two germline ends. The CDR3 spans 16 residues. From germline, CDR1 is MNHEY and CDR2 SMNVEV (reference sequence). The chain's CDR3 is CASSFWTGDHPGELFF. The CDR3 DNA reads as TGTGCCAGCAGTTTCTGGACGGGAGACCACCCCGGGGAGCTGTTTTTT.

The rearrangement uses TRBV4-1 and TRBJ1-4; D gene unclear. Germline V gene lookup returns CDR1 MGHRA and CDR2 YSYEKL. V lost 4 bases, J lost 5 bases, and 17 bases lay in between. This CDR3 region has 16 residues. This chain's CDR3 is CASSLGPSSGNEKLFF. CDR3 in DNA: TGCGCCAGCAGCCTCGGGCCCTCCTCGGGGAATGAAAAACTGTTTTTT.

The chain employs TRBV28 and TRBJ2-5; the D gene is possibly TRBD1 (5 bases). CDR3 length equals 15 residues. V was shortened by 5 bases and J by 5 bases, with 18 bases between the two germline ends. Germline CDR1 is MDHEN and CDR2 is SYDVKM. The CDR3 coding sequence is TGTGCCAGCAGTCCGATGGCTAGGGGTTTTGAGACCCAGTACTTC. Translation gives CASSPMARGFETQYF.

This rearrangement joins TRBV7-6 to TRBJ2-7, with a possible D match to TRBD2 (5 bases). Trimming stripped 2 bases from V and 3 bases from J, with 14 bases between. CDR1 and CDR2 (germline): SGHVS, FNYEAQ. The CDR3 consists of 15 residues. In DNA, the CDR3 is TGTGCCAGCAGCTTAAGTGACTCCGAGGGCTACGAGCAGTACTTC. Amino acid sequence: CASSLSDSEGYEQYF.

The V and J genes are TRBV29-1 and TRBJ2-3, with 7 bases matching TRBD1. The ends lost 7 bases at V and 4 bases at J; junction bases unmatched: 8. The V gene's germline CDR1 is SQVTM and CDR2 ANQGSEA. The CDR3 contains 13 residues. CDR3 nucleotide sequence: TGCAGCGAACAACAGGGGACCTCAGATACGCAGTATTTT. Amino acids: CSEQQGTSDTQYF.

CDR3: CASSNVSRIYGYTF. As DNA, the CDR3 is TGTGCCAGCAGCAATGTCTCCAGGATCTATGGCTACACCTTC. V is TRBV21-1 and J is TRBJ1-2; TRBD1 is taken as the D call from the table, unchecked against the DNA. TRBV21-1 is deemed a pseudogene. The CDR3 is 14 amino acids.

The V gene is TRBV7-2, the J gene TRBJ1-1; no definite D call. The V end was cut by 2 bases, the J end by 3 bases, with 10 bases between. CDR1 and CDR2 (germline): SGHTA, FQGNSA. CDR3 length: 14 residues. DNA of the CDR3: TGTGCCAGCAGCTTAAGTGGCCCAGACACTGAAGCTTTCTTT. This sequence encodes CASSLSGPDTEAFF.

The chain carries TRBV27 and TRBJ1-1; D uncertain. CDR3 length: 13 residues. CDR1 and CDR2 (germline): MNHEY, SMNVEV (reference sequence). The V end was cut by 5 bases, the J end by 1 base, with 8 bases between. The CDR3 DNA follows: TGTGCCAGCAGTCCCCTCTGGAACACTGAAGCTTTCTTT. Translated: CASSPLWNTEAFF.

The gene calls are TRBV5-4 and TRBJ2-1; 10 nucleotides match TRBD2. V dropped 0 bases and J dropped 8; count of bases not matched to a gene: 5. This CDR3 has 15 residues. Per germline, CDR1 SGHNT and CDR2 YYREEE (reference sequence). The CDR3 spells CASSLGGAGGDEQFF. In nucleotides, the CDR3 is TGTGCCAGCAGCTTGGGGGGAGCGGGAGGGGATGAGCAGTTCTTC.

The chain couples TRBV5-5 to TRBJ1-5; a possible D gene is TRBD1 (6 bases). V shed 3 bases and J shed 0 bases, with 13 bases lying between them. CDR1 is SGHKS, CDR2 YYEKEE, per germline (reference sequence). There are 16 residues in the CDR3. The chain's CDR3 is CASSSTTGFSNQPQHF. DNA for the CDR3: TGTGCCAGCAGCTCAACTACAGGGTTTAGCAATCAGCCCCAGCATTTT.

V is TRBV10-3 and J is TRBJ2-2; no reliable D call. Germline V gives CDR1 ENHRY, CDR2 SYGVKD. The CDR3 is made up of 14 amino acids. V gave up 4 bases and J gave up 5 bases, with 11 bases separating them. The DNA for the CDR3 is TGTGCCATCAGTGGTATGACTGTTACCGGGGAGCTGTTTTTT. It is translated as CAISGMTVTGELFF.

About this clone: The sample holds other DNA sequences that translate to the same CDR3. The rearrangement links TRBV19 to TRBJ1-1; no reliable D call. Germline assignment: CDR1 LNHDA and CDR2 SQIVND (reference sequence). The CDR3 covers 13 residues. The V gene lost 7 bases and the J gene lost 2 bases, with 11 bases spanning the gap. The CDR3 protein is CASIPRGNTEAFF. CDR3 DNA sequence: TGTGCCAGTATTCCCCGGGGAAACACTGAAGCTTTCTTT.

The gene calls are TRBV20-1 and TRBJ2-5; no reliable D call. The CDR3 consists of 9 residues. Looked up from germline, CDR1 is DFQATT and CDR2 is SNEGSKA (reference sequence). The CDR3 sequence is CRAPETQYF. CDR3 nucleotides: TGCAGAGCCCCGGAGACCCAGTACTTC.

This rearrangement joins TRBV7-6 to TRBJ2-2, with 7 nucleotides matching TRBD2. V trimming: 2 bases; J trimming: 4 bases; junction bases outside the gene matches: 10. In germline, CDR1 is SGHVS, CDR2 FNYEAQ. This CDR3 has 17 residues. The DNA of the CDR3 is TGTGCCAGCAGCTTATCCCCTCGGGGGGACGGCACCGGGGAGCTGTTTTTT. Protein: CASSLSPRGDGTGELFF.

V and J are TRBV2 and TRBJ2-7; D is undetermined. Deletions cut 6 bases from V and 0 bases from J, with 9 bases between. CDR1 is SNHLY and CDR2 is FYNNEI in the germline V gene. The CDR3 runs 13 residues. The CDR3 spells CASRVDTSYEQYF. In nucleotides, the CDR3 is TGTGCCAGCAGGGTAGATACCTCCTACGAGCAGTACTTC. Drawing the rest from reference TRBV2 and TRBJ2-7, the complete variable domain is EPEVTQTPSHQVTQMGQEVILRCVPISNHLYFYWYRQILGQKVEFLVSFYNNEISEKSEIFDDQFSVERPDGSNFTLKIRSTKLEDSAMYFCASRVDTSYEQYFGPGTRLTVT.

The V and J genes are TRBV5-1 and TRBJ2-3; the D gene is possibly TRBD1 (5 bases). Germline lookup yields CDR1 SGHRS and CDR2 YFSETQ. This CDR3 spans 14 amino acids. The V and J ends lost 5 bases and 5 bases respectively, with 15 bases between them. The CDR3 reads CASRLQVQGDTQYF. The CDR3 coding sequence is TGCGCCAGCAGGCTACAGGTCCAAGGAGATACGCAGTATTTT.

CDR3 region: CASRQLKSSGEPGRINQPQHF. For the CDR3, the DNA is TGCGCCAGCAGACAACTGAAATCGTCAGGGGAACCGGGACGGATCAATCAGCCCCAGCATTTT. The chain employs TRBV23-1 and TRBJ1-5; D is possibly TRBD1 (6 bases). Being an ORF, TRBV23-1 has a function that is uncertain. V shed 6 bases and J shed 3 bases, with 33 bases lying between them. This CDR3 has 21 amino acids.

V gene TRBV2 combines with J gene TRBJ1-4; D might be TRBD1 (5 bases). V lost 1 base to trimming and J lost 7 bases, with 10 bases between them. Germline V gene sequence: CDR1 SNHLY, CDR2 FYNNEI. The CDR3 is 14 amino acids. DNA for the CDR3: TGTGCCAGCAGTGAAGGGCAGGGCATTGAAAAACTGTTTTTT. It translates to CASSEGQGIEKLFF.